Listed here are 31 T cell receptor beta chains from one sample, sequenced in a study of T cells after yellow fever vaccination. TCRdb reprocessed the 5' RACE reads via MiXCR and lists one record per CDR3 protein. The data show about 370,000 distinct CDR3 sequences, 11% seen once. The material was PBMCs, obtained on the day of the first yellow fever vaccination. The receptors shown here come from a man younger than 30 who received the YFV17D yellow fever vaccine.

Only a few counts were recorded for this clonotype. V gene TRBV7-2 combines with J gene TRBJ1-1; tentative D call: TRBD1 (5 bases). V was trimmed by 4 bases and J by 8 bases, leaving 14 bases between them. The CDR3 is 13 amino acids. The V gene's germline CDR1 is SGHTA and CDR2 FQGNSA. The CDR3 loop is CASSSNSGLEAFF. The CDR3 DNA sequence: TGTGCCAGCAGCTCTAACTCGGGGCTCGAAGCTTTCTTT.

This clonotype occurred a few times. CDR3 coding DNA: TGCAGTGCTAGGGATGGCTACACCTTC. Translated: CSARDGYTF. V is TRBV20-1 and J is TRBJ1-2; D is unclear. The germline V gene encodes CDR1 DFQATT and CDR2 SNEGSKA (reference sequence). The CDR3 is made up of 9 amino acids. Between the trimmed V and J ends, which lost 3 bases and 6 bases, there was a span of 2 bases.

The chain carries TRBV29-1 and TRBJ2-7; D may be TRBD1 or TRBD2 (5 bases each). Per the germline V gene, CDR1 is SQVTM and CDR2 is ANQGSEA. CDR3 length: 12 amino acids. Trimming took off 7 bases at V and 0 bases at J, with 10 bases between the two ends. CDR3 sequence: CSARGDSYEQYF. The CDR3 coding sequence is TGCAGCGCACGAGGGGACTCCTACGAGCAGTACTTC.

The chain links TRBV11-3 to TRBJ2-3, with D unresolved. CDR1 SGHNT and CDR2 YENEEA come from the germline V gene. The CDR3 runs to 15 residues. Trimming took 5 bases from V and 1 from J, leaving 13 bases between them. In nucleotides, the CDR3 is TGTGCCAGCAGCAAAACACTCGGACGCACAGATACGCAGTATTTT. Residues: CASSKTLGRTDTQYF.

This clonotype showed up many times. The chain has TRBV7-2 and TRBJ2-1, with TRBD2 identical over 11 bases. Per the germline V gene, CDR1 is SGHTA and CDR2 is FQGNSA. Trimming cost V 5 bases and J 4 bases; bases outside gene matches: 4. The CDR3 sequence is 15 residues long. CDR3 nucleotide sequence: TGTGCCAGCAGCCGTAGCGGGGGGGCTTACAATGAGCAGTTCTTC. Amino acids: CASSRSGGAYNEQFF.

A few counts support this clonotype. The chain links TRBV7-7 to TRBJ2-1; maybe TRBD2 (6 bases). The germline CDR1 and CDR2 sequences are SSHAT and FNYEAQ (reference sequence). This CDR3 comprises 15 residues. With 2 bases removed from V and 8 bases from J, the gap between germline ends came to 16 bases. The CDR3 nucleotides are TGTGCCAGCAGCTTAATCCTAGCGAGGGCCTATGAGCAGTTCTTC. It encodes CASSLILARAYEQFF.

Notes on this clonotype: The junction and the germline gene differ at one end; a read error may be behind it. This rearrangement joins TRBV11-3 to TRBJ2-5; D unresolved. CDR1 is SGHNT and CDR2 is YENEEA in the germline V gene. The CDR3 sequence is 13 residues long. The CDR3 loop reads CASSSDVQKTQYF. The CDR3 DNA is TGTGCCAGCAGCTCAGATGTCCAAAAGACCCAGTACTTC.

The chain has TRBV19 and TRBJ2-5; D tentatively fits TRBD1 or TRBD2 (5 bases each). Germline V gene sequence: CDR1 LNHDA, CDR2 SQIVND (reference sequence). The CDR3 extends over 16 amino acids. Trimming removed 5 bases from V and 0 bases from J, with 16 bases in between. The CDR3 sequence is CASSLGASHYQETQYF. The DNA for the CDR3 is TGTGCCAGTAGTCTCGGGGCCAGTCATTACCAAGAGACCCAGTACTTC.

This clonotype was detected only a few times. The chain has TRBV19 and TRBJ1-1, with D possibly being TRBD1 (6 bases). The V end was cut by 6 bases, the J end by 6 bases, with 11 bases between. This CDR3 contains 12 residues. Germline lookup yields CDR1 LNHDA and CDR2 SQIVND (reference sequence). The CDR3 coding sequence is TGTGCCAGTAGGGCAACAGGGCCTGAAGCTTTCTTT. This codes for CASRATGPEAFF.

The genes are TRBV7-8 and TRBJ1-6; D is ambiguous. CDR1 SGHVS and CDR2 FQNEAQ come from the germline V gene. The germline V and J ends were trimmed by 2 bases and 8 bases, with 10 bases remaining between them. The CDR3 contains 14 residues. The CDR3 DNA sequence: TGTGCCAGCAGCTTAAGTCCGACCCATTCACCCCTCCACTTT. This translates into CASSLSPTHSPLHF.

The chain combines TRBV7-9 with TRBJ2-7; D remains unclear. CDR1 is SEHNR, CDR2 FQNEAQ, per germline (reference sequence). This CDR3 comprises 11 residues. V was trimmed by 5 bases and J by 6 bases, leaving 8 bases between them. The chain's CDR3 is CASSQMGEQYF. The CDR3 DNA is TGTGCCAGCAGCCAGATGGGCGAGCAGTACTTC.

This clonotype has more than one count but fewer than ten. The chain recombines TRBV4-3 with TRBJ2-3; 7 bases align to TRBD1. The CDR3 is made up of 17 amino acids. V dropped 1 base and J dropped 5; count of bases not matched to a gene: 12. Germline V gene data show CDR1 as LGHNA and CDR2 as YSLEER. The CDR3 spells CASSQGKGAWSLDTQYF. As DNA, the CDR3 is TGCGCCAGCAGCCAAGGAAAGGGGGCCTGGAGCCTAGATACGCAGTATTTT.

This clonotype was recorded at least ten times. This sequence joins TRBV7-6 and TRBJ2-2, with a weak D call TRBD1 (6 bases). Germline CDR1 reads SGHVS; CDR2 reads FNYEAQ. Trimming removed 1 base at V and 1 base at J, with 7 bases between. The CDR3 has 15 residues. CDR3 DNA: TGTGCCAGCAGCTTAGGCAGGGGGAACACCGGGGAGCTGTTTTTT. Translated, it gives CASSLGRGNTGELFF.

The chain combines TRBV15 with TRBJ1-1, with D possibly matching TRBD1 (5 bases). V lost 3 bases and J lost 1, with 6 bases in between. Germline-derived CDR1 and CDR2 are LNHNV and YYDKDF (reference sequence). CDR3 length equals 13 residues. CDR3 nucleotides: TGTGCCACCAGCAGGGACAAGAACACTGAAGCTTTCTTT. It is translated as CATSRDKNTEAFF.

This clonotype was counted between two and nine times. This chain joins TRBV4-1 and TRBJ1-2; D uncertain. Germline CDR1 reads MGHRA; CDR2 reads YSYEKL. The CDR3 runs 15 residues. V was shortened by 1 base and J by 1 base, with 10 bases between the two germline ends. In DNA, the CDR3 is TGCGCCAGCAGCCAAGTGGGAGCGTATAACTATGGCTACACCTTC. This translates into CASSQVGAYNYGYTF.

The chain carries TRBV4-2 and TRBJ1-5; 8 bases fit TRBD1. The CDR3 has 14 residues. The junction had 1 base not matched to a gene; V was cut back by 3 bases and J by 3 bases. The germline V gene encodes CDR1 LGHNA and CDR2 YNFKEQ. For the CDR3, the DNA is TGTGCCAGCAGCCAGGACAGGGACAATCAGCCCCAGCATTTT. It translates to CASSQDRDNQPQHF.

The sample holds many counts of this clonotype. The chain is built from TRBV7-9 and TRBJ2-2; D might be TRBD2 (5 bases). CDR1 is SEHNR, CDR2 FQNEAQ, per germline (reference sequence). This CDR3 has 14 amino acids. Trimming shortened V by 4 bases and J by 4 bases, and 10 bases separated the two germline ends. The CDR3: CASSSLEATGELFF. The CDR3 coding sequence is TGTGCCAGCAGCTCACTAGAGGCCACCGGGGAGCTGTTTTTT.

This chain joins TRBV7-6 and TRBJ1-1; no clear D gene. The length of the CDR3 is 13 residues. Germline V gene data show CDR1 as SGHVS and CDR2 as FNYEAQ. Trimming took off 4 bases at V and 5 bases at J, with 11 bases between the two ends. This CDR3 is CASSSQAGTEAFF. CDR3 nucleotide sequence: TGTGCCAGCAGCTCCCAGGCGGGAACTGAAGCTTTCTTT.

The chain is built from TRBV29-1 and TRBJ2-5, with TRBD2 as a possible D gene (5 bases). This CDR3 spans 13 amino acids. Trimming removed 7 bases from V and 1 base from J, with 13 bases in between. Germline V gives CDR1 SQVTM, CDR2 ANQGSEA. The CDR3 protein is CSAQRRSQETQYF. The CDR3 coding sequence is TGCAGCGCGCAGAGGAGGAGCCAAGAGACCCAGTACTTC. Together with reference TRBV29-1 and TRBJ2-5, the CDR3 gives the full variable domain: SAVISQKPSRDICQRGTSLTIQCQVDSQVTMMFWYRQQPGQSLTLIATANQGSEATYESGFVIDKFPISRPNLTFSTLTVSNMSPEDSSIYLCSAQRRSQETQYFGPGTRLLVL.

The CDR3 bases are TGTGCCAGCAGTTCCGGGACCGCCCCGGACACTGAAGCTTTCTTT. Amino acids: CASSSGTAPDTEAFF. The V and J genes are TRBV2 and TRBJ1-1; D is perhaps TRBD1 (5 bases). The CDR3 runs 15 residues. Germline lookup yields CDR1 SNHLY and CDR2 FYNNEI. Trimming removed 5 bases at V and 3 bases at J, with 16 bases between.

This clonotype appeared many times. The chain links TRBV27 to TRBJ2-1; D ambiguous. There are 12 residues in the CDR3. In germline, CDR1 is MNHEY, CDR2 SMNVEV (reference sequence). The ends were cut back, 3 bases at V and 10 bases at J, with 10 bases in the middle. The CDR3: CASSLGRGEQFF. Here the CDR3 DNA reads TGTGCCAGCAGTTTGGGTCGAGGCGAGCAGTTCTTC.

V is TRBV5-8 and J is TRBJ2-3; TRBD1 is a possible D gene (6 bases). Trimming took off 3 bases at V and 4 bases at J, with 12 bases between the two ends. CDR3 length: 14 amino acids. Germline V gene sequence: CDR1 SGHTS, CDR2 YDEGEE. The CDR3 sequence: CASSSGTLADTQYF. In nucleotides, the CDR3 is TGTGCCAGCAGCTCGGGGACACTCGCAGATACGCAGTATTTT.

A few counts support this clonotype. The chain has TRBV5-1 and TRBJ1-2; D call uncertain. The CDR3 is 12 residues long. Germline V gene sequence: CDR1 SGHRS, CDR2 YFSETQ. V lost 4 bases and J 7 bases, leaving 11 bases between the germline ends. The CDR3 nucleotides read TGCGCCAGCAGCGGCGTCCCGGGTGGCTACACCTTC. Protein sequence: CASSGVPGGYTF.

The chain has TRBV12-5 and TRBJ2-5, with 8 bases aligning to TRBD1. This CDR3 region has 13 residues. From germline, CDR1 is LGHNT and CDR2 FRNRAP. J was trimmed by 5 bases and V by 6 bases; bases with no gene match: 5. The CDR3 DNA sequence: TGTGCTAGTGGCCTCAGGGGGCGGGAGACCCAGTACTTC. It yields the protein CASGLRGRETQYF.

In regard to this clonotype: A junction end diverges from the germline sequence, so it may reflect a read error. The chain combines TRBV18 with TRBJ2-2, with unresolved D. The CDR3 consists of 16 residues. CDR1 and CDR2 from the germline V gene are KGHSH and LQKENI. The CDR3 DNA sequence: TGCGCCAGCTCACCTGCAGGCGGCGTTGGCACCGGGGAGCTGTTTTTT. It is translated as CASSPAGGVGTGELFF.

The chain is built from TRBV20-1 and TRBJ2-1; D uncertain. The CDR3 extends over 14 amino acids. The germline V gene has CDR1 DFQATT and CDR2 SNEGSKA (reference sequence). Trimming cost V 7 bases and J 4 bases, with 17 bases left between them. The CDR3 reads CSVHRVGSYNEQFF. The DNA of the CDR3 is TGCAGTGTCCACCGGGTGGGTTCTTACAATGAGCAGTTCTTC.

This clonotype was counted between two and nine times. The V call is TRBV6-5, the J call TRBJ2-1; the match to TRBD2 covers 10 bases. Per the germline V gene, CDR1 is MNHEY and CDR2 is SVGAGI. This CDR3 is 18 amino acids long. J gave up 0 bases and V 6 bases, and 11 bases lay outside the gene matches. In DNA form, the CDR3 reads TGTGCCAGCAGGATACTAGCGGGACCGATTAACTCCTACAATGAGCAGTTCTTC. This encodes CASRILAGPINSYNEQFF.

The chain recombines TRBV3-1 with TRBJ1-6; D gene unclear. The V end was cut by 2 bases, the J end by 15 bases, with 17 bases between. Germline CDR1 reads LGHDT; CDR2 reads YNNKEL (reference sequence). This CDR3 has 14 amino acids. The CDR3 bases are TGTGCCAGCAGCCAACTACCGACCTCCCAATACCTCCACTTT. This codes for CASSQLPTSQYLHF.

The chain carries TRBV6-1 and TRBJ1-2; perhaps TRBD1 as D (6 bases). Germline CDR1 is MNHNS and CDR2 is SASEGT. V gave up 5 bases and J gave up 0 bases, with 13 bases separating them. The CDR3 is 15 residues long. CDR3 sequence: CASSPNGQSNYGYTF. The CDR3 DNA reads TGTGCCAGCAGTCCCAACGGACAGTCTAACTATGGCTACACCTTC.

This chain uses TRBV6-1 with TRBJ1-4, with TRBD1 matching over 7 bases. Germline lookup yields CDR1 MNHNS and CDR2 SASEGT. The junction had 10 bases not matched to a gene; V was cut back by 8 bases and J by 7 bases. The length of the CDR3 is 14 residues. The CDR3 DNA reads TGTGCCAGCGGCTCTGGGACAGACGCTGAAAAACTGTTTTTT. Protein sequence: CASGSGTDAEKLFF.

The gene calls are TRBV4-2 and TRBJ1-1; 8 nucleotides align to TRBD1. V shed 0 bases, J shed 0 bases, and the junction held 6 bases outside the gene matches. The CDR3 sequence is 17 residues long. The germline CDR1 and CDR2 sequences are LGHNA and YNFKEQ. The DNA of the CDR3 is TGTGCCAGCAGCCAAGATGGTGCAGGGGGCATGAACACTGAAGCTTTCTTT. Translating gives CASSQDGAGGMNTEAFF.